This is a list of T cell receptor beta chains from one sample in a study of T cells in Graves' hyperthyroidism and ophthalmopathy. TCRdb recomputed calls from the multiplex PCR reads with MiXCR, one row per CDR3 protein. Altogether around 200,000 distinct CDR3 sequences are present, approximately 15% being singletons, with the ten largest covering 25% to 35%. Sequenced sample: blood. The receptors shown here come from a woman aged 50 to 65 with Graves' hyperthyroidism. Both conserved end residues are part of each CDR3. Fields, in order: V gene, clone size, D gene, CDR3 length, J gene, CDR3 protein, CDR3 DNA. D genes are given only for firm matches. Not all rows give a size; the values are once, few, many and, for expanded clones, a class.

TRBV6-1,many,TRBD1,15,TRBJ1-2,CASSDPGQLLYGYTF,TGTGCCAGCAGTGACCCGGGACAGCTTCTCTATGGCTACACCTTC
TRBV29-1,many,.,15,TRBJ1-1,CSGCRDNHPGTEAFF,TGCAGCGGGTGCCGGGACAACCATCCGGGAACTGAAGCTTTCTTT
TRBV7-9,many,.,14,TRBJ2-3,CASSPRPATDTQYF,TGTGCCAGCAGCCCACGGCCTGCCACAGATACGCAGTATTTT
TRBV5-1,.,.,16,TRBJ1-1,CASSLNIGYGGTEAFF,TGCGCCAGCAGCTTGAATATCGGGTATGGGGGGACTGAAGCTTTCTTT
TRBV11-3,many,.,16,TRBJ1-5,CASSLGDRFSNQPQHF,TGTGCCAGCAGCTTAGGCGACAGGTTCAGCAATCAGCCCCAGCATTTT
TRBV15,many,.,13,TRBJ1-4,CATSKEQNEKLFF,TGTGCCACCAGCAAGGAGCAAAATGAAAAACTGTTTTTT
TRBV6-2/TRBV6-3,many,.,15,TRBJ1-2,CASSYQGTANYGYTF,TGTGCCAGCAGTTACCAGGGAACAGCTAACTATGGCTACACCTTC
TRBV3-1,many,.,13,TRBJ1-1,CASSQTLNTEAFF,TGTGCCAGCAGCCAAACCCTGAACACTGAAGCTTTCTTT
TRBV4-1,few,.,16,TRBJ2-6,CASSQGWGTGANVLTF,TGCGCCAGCAGCCAAGGGTGGGGTACTGGGGCCAACGTCCTGACTTTC
TRBV11-3,many,.,11,TRBJ2-1,CASSSTNEQFF,TGTGCCAGCAGCTCGACCAATGAGCAGTTCTTC
TRBV5-1,.,.,15,TRBJ2-6,CASSYHRSGANVLTF,TGCGCCAGCAGCTACCACAGGTCCGGGGCCAACGTCCTGACTTTC
TRBV11-2,many,TRBD1,13,TRBJ2-7,CASSRDRGREQYF,TGTGCCAGCAGCCGGGACAGGGGGCGTGAGCAGTACTTC
TRBV19,many,.,17,TRBJ2-5,CASSIVVGPSARETQYF,TGTGCCAGTAGTATAGTCGTGGGGCCTAGCGCTAGAGAGACCCAGTACTTC
TRBV10-3,many,TRBD1,14,TRBJ2-7,CAISERTGPLEQYF,TGTGCCATCAGTGAGCGGACAGGGCCCCTCGAGCAGTACTTC
TRBV12-3/TRBV12-4,many,TRBD2,15,TRBJ2-1,CASSTGGPDDNEQFF,TGTGCCAGCAGTACGGGGGGGCCTGACGACAATGAGCAGTTCTTC
TRBV13,many,.,12,TRBJ2-3,CASSLISDTQYF,TGTGCCAGCAGCTTGATTAGCGATACGCAGTATTTT
TRBV5-1,few,.,14,TRBJ1-4,CASSYLGGYEKLFF,TGCGCCAGCAGTTATCTCGGGGGATATGAAAAACTGTTTTTT
TRBV24-1,many,.,15,TRBJ2-6,CATSDPNSGANVLTF,TGTGCCACCAGTGATCCGAACTCTGGGGCCAACGTCCTGACTTTC
TRBV25-1,many,.,15,TRBJ1-4,CASSEFGALAGKLFF,TGTGCCAGCAGTGAATTTGGTGCCCTTGCGGGCAAACTGTTTTTT
TRBV4-2,.,.,12,TRBJ2-7,CASSQGTGEQYF,TGTGCCAGCAGCCAAGGGACGGGGGAGCAGTACTTC
TRBV5-1,few,.,16,TRBJ1-1,CASSPATGTGNTEAFF,TGCGCCAGCAGCCCAGCGACTGGGACGGGGAACACTGAAGCTTTCTTT
TRBV7-3,many,.,16,TRBJ2-2,CASSLRGAANTGELFF,TGTGCCAGCAGCTTAAGAGGGGCCGCGAACACCGGGGAGCTGTTTTTT
TRBV12-3/TRBV12-4,many,.,13,TRBJ2-5,CASSSLGAETQYF,TGTGCCAGCAGTTCCCTAGGGGCGGAGACCCAGTACTTC
TRBV11-3,many,.,12,TRBJ2-5,CASSLNQETQYF,TGTGCCAGCAGCTTAAACCAAGAGACCCAGTACTTC
TRBV18,many,TRBD1,16,TRBJ2-1,CASSPPQGASWNEQFF,TGTGCCAGCTCACCACCACAGGGGGCTAGTTGGAATGAGCAGTTCTTC
TRBV18,many,.,14,TRBJ2-3,CASSQGISADTQYF,TGTGCCAGCTCACAGGGGATTAGCGCAGATACGCAGTATTTT
TRBV18,few,.,17,TRBJ1-1,CASSFGAVGRGNTEAFF,TGTGCCAGCTCATTCGGCGCGGTAGGGCGGGGGAACACTGAAGCTTTCTTT
TRBV9,many,.,14,TRBJ1-1,CASSVADLGTEAFF,TGTGCCAGCAGCGTAGCGGATTTGGGGACTGAAGCTTTCTTT
TRBV6-1,many,TRBD1,12,TRBJ1-1,CASSVVTGRFLF,TGTGCCAGCAGTGTGGTGACAGGGCGCTTTCTCTTT
TRBV5-1,many,.,14,TRBJ2-2,CASSSGTGRGELFF,TGCGCCAGCAGCTCCGGGACGGGTCGCGGGGAGCTGTTTTTT
TRBV7-2,many,TRBD1,13,TRBJ1-2,CASSAHRGYGYTF,TGTGCCAGCAGCGCTCACAGGGGTTATGGCTACACCTTC
TRBV6-2/TRBV6-3,many,TRBD1,17,TRBJ2-5,CASSYPRTGGPQETQYF,TGTGCCAGCAGTTACCCCAGGACAGGGGGCCCCCAAGAGACCCAGTACTTC
TRBV19,many,.,15,TRBJ2-7,CASSITAGAGSEQYF,TGTGCCAGTAGTATAACGGCAGGGGCAGGCAGCGAGCAGTACTTC
TRBV19,.,.,13,TRBJ2-4,CASSTRDSNIQYF,TGTGCCAGTAGTACCCGGGACTCAAACATTCAGTACTTC
TRBV12-3/TRBV12-4,.,TRBD2,14,TRBJ2-7,CASSTGTSFYEQYF,TGTGCCAGCAGCACAGGGACTAGTTTCTACGAGCAGTACTTC
TRBV6-4,many,TRBD1,15,TRBJ2-2,CASSVRGQGTGELFF,TGTGCCAGCAGTGTCCGGGGACAGGGCACCGGGGAGCTGTTTTTT
TRBV29-1,many,.,13,TRBJ1-2,CSVEPRVDYGYTF,TGCAGCGTTGAACCCAGGGTTGACTATGGCTACACCTTC
TRBV11-2,.,.,11,TRBJ1-1,CASTSFTEAFF,TGTGCCAGCACTTCCTTCACTGAAGCTTTCTTT
TRBV2,.,.,13,TRBJ1-1,CASEVAANTEAFF,TGTGCCAGCGAAGTGGCAGCAAACACTGAAGCTTTCTTT
TRBV6-1,.,.,13,TRBJ2-7,CASTRTGGDEQYF,TGTGCCAGCACCCGAACAGGGGGGGACGAGCAGTACTTC
TRBV6-5,many,TRBD1,14,TRBJ1-1,CASSYSTGSTEAFF,TGTGCCAGCAGTTACTCGACAGGGAGCACTGAAGCTTTCTTT
TRBV4-1,many,TRBD2,15,TRBJ2-7,CASSQRGGDTYEQYF,TGCGCCAGCAGCCAACGCGGGGGAGATACCTACGAGCAGTACTTC